This T cell receptor (beta chain) derives from a study of Ad26.COV2.S vaccination and SARS-CoV-2 variants. In regard to this clone: Its antigen is currently unknown.

Findings and caveats of the study: Assessments of TCR breadth and depth may have underestimated the total T cell responses. Substantial breadth was reportedly displayed by spike-specific CD8+ and CD4+ T cell responses after vaccination.

Repertoires were generated with immunoSEQ multiplex PCR, while TCRdb's copy carries only in-frame clones and drops some. The sample lists 200,000 to 300,000 clones, around 89% occurring once. Treatment in this sample: around 19 received Ad26.COV2.S at low or high dose, single or two shots; 5 received placebo; per-sample allocation not given. The samples date from day 63 after the first vaccine or placebo injection. Its platform was an Ad26 vector, and its expressed antigen was Wuhan-strain SARS-CoV-2 spike. This receptor was obtained from a person aged 18-60 years who received the Ad26.COV2.S COVID-19 vaccine or a placebo. The sequenced sample was peripheral blood, obtained in a trial of Ad26.COV2.S vaccine versus placebo.

The CDR3 protein is CASSPPSNTGELFF. CDR3 coding DNA: TGTGCCAGCAGCCCACCTTCGAACACCGGGGAGCTGTTTTTT. The chain uses TRBV7-9 and TRBJ2-2; D is unresolved. Germline CDR1 is SEHNR and CDR2 is FQNEAQ (reference sequence). Trimming removed 5 bases from V and 0 bases from J, with 7 bases in between. This CDR3 comprises 14 residues. Drawing the rest from reference TRBV7-9 and TRBJ2-2, the complete variable domain is DTGVSQNPRHKITKRGQNVTFRCDPISEHNRLYWYRQTLGQGPEFLTYFQNEAQLEKSRLLSDRFSAERPKGSFSTLEIQRTEQGDSAMYLCASSPPSNTGELFFGEGSRLTVL.